This TCR beta chain was profiled in a study of response to subunit inactivated influenza vaccine (dated by TCRdb to 2017 to 2018). A note on the overall study: To follow how T cells responded to a trivalent subunit inactivated influenza vaccine, the researchers relied on deep quantitative profiling of the T cell receptor repertoire.

This clonotype was seen more than once but under ten times. This receptor's antigen is unknown. The input lacks base qualities; no much larger clone sits a single base away. The paper's findings and limits, for the study overall: The authors suggested that each seasonal influenza vaccination may recruit only a limited number of new T cells.

Taken from cysteine to phenylalanine, the CDR3 has 16 residues. Of all the DNA, just the CDR3 is kept, 48 bases in frame from base 1. Relative to germline, V is 1 base shorter and J is 0 bases shorter, with 16 bases between their ends. For CDR1 and CDR2, the germline V gene lists SQVTM and ANQGSEA. Libraries were constructed by RT-PCR. Sequenced on an Illumina HiSeq 2500. The public reads were quality trimmed at Q25 with fastp and then assembled into clones with MiXCR by TCRdb, keeping productive beta chains. Every distinct CDR3 protein forms one entry, paired with its most common genes and DNA. The sample yields about 580,000 distinct CDR3 sequences; roughly 15% were counted once. The ten top clones hold 11% of the sample.

The sample was PBMCs from blood, taken approximately 13 days after vaccination. The chain is assembled from TRBV29-1 and TRBJ2-7, with TRBD2 perhaps the D gene, on 5 matching bases. The clonotype was recovered from a man aged 50-59 years who received an inactivated influenza vaccine. Donor details come from another sample of the same person, matched by shared clones. The base sequence is TGCAGCGTTGAAGTCCCGACGACGGGGAGCTCCTACGAGCAGTACTTC. The translation is CSVEVPTTGSSYEQYF.